Listed below are T cell receptor beta chains from one sample, sequenced in a study of T cell changes during pregnancy in multiple sclerosis. Profiling relied on immunoSEQ multiplex PCR, and the TCRdb table lists in-frame clones only, not all of them. The sample records about 80,000 clones, about 91% being singletons. The sample in question was peripheral blood, obtained before pregnancy. These receptors came from a female donor with multiple sclerosis, enrolled in a pregnancy study. The CDR3 runs from the conserved cysteine through the conserved F or W. Size values are once, few and many counts, or a class for expanded clones, and some rows have none.

J gene: TRBJ1-2; CDR3 length: 14; clone size: -; V gene: TRBV11-2; CDR3 protein: CASSGNRGDHGYTF
J gene: TRBJ1-2; CDR3 length: 14; clone size: -; V gene: TRBV5-1; CDR3 protein: CASSPHDRPYGYTF
J gene: TRBJ1-2; CDR3 length: 14; clone size: -; V gene: TRBV7-9; CDR3 protein: CASSLNKQGNGYTF
J gene: TRBJ1-1; CDR3 length: 15; clone size: -; V gene: TRBV5-1; CDR3 protein: CASSLDRVWNTEAFF
J gene: TRBJ2-7; CDR3 length: 14; clone size: -; V gene: TRBV4-1; CDR3 protein: CASSQDTDTYEQYF
J gene: TRBJ1-2; CDR3 length: 13; clone size: -; V gene: TRBV27; CDR3 protein: CASKRIAGEGYTF
J gene: TRBJ2-7; CDR3 length: 14; clone size: -; V gene: TRBV2; CDR3 protein: CASSVGGSPYEQYF
J gene: TRBJ2-5; CDR3 length: 14; clone size: -; V gene: TRBV9; CDR3 protein: CASSPRHDQETQYF
J gene: TRBJ2-5; CDR3 length: 14; clone size: -; V gene: TRBV5-1; CDR3 protein: CASSPGQGTETQYF
J gene: TRBJ2-3; CDR3 length: 19; clone size: -; V gene: TRBV5-3; CDR3 protein: CARSFPPGLAGRGTDTQYF
J gene: TRBJ2-4; CDR3 length: 13; clone size: few; V gene: TRBV4-2; CDR3 protein: CASREIAKNIQYF
J gene: TRBJ2-2; CDR3 length: 13; clone size: few; V gene: TRBV9; CDR3 protein: CASSPRGPGELFF
J gene: TRBJ2-1; CDR3 length: 14; clone size: -; V gene: TRBV27; CDR3 protein: CASSLGRSYNEQFF
J gene: TRBJ2-3; CDR3 length: 14; clone size: -; V gene: TRBV27; CDR3 protein: CASSLIRSTDTQYF
J gene: TRBJ1-4; CDR3 length: 15; clone size: once; V gene: TRBV15; CDR3 protein: CATSRAGQGGEKLFF
J gene: TRBJ2-7; CDR3 length: 18; clone size: -; V gene: TRBV4-1; CDR3 protein: CASSQDRDWTALSNEQYF
J gene: TRBJ1-6; CDR3 length: 16; clone size: -; V gene: TRBV21-1; CDR3 protein: CASSPTPGRYFSPLHF
J gene: TRBJ1-3; CDR3 length: 19; clone size: -; V gene: TRBV23-1; CDR3 protein: CASSQRDREDGESGNTIYF
J gene: TRBJ1-3; CDR3 length: 15; clone size: -; V gene: TRBV13; CDR3 protein: CASSLGRGSGNTIYF
J gene: TRBJ1-1; CDR3 length: 15; clone size: -; V gene: TRBV6-4; CDR3 protein: CASRATGSSNTEAFF
J gene: TRBJ2-5; CDR3 length: 14; clone size: -; V gene: TRBV10-3; CDR3 protein: CAISQGGPQETQYF
J gene: TRBJ1-1; CDR3 length: 15; clone size: -; V gene: TRBV5-1; CDR3 protein: CASSSGQPLNTEAFF
J gene: TRBJ2-7; CDR3 length: 16; clone size: -; V gene: TRBV6-6; CDR3 protein: CASSYQTGTGSYEQYF
J gene: TRBJ1-3; CDR3 length: 15; clone size: -; V gene: TRBV29-1; CDR3 protein: CSVEVPGFYGNTIYF
J gene: TRBJ1-2; CDR3 length: 13; clone size: -; V gene: TRBV30; CDR3 protein: CAWMEDSNYGYTF
J gene: TRBJ2-7; CDR3 length: 15; clone size: -; V gene: TRBV6-5; CDR3 protein: CASSYRTYGSYEQYF
J gene: TRBJ1-1; CDR3 length: 14; clone size: -; V gene: TRBV2; CDR3 protein: CASRNRFLDTEAFF
J gene: TRBJ1-2; CDR3 length: 16; clone size: -; V gene: TRBV25-1; CDR3 protein: CASSEYFAGRGHGYTF